This TCR beta chain was observed in a study of T cell responses to AZD1222 COVID-19 vaccine. Trimming removed 2 bases from V and 4 bases from J, with 16 bases in between. Looked up from germline, CDR1 is MNHEY and CDR2 is SVGEGT. CDR3 size: 16 residues. Study-level findings and limits: Across spike, vaccine-associated CD4 TCRs were found, dominant at 160-218 and 743-854. Nearly half of spike-specific TCRs reportedly go after variant regions that carry no mutations. An increase in Spike-specific TCR breadth and depth was observed after two AZD1222 doses. The peak T cell response came first, and repertoires were sampled only after it.

TCRdb's table, derived via immunoSEQ multiplex PCR, lists solely in-frame clones and lacks some. The data contain 140,000 or so clones, 75% to 95% of them singletons. This clone was recorded once. Its antigen is not known. The V call is TRBV6-2 or TRBV6-3, the J call TRBJ2-3; D unclear. The TCR was taken from an adult who received the MenACWY meningococcal vaccine as a control. The starting material was peripheral blood, obtained 28 days after the second dose of the MenACWY control vaccine. This CDR3 reads CASSYDIGQWPDTQYF. The CDR3 DNA sequence: TGTGCCAGCAGTTACGATATCGGGCAGTGGCCAGATACGCAGTATTTT.